This is a list of T cell receptor beta chains from one sample in a study of blood T cells in healthy people across ages. TCRdb analysed the 5' RACE reads with MiXCR anew, one entry per CDR3 protein. The sample carries about 1,500,000 distinct CDR3 sequences, 35% to 45% recorded once. Material for sequencing was blood. All receptors come from a woman aged 18-29 years in good health. Each CDR3 is given with its conserved first and last residue. The D gene is left open where the match is weak. Rows give clone size only sometimes, using once, few, many, or a class for an expanded clone.

abundance	v_gene	d_gene	j_gene	CDR3nt	CDR3aa
NA	TRBV11-2	NA	TRBJ2-1	TGTGCCAGCAGCTTAGATACGGGGGGCCCCTACAATGAGCAGTTCTTC	CASSLDTGGPYNEQFF
NA	TRBV19	NA	TRBJ1-1	TGTGCCAGTAGGACCCCCGGACAGCCGCGTGGGGCTTTCTTT	CASRTPGQPRGAFF
few	TRBV2	TRBD1	TRBJ2-1	TGTGCCAGCAGGGAGACAGGGGGTAACTACAATGAGCAGTTCTTC	CASRETGGNYNEQFF
few	TRBV6-5	NA	TRBJ2-1	TGTGCCAGCAGCCCCCGAGGAGCGGAACCATACAATGAGCAGTTCTTC	CASSPRGAEPYNEQFF
NA	TRBV12-3/TRBV12-4	TRBD1	TRBJ1-2	TGTGCCAGCAGTCGTCGACAGGGGAACTATGGCTACACCTTC	CASSRRQGNYGYTF
NA	TRBV7-2	NA	TRBJ2-1	TGTGCCAGCAGCTATAGCGGCCACCCCGGTAATGAGCAGTTCTTC	CASSYSGHPGNEQFF
few	TRBV11-2	NA	TRBJ1-1	TGTGCCAGCAGCTTAGAAATAACTGAAGCTTTCTTT	CASSLEITEAFF
few	TRBV25-1	NA	TRBJ2-2	TGTGCCAGCAGTGACGTAAGAACCGGGGAGCTGTTTTTT	CASSDVRTGELFF
NA	TRBV3-1	NA	TRBJ2-5	TGTGCCAGCAGCCAAATTGGGACGGAGACCCAGTACTTC	CASSQIGTETQYF
few	TRBV25-1	NA	TRBJ1-2	TGTGCCAGCAGTCCGAGAGTGCTCGGCTATGGCTACACCTTC	CASSPRVLGYGYTF
few	TRBV29-1	TRBD2	TRBJ2-5	TGCAGCGTTAGGTCTAGCGGGGATGTAGAGACCCAGTACTTC	CSVRSSGDVETQYF
few	TRBV29-1	NA	TRBJ2-1	TGCAGCGTTAACGGGGGGCTAGGGAGGTCCTACAATGAGCAGTTCTTC	CSVNGGLGRSYNEQFF
NA	TRBV29-1	NA	TRBJ1-1	TGCAGCGTTGAAACCGGGGGATTTGGCACTGAAGCTTTCTTT	CSVETGGFGTEAFF
NA	TRBV7-9	NA	TRBJ2-7	TGTGCCAGCAGCTTAGTCGAAACAGGGAGCGACGAGCAGTACTTC	CASSLVETGSDEQYF
NA	TRBV18	TRBD1	TRBJ2-1	TGTGCCAGCTCACCACCGGGACAGTCGAACAATGAGCAGTTCTTC	CASSPPGQSNNEQFF
NA	TRBV20-1	NA	TRBJ1-5	TGCAGTGCTAGGGAAGGCCATCAGCCCCAGCATTTT	CSAREGHQPQHF
NA	TRBV21-1	NA	TRBJ2-1	TGTGCCAGCAGCAAGAGCGCAGCGTACTCCCACAATGAGCAGTTCTTC	CASSKSAAYSHNEQFF
few	TRBV7-2	NA	TRBJ2-1	TGTGCCAGCAGCTTAGGTGGTCTGGGCACATTCGACAATGGGCAGTTCTTC	CASSLGGLGTFDNGQFF
NA	TRBV20-1	NA	TRBJ1-5	TGCAGTGCTAGAGACAGGGAGGGGACTTATAGCAATCAGCCCCAGCATTTT	CSARDREGTYSNQPQHF
NA	TRBV20-1	NA	TRBJ2-3	TGCAGTGCTAGAGATGGTGGGGTGGGCACAGATACGCAGTATTTT	CSARDGGVGTDTQYF
NA	TRBV28	NA	TRBJ2-2	TGTGCCAGCAGTCTCAATCAGGCCGGGGAGCTGTTTTTT	CASSLNQAGELFF
NA	TRBV4-1	TRBD2	TRBJ2-1	TGCGCCAGCAGCCAACTCCCCCTAGCGGGGGGCTACAATGAGCAGTTCTTC	CASSQLPLAGGYNEQFF
NA	TRBV12-3/TRBV12-4	NA	TRBJ2-1	TGTGCCAGCAGTTTCGAATTTACGGGAATTGGCGATGAGCAGTTCTTC	CASSFEFTGIGDEQFF
few	TRBV5-1	NA	TRBJ1-4	TGCGCCAGCAGTAGGGGCTCAGATAATGAAAAACTGTTTTTT	CASSRGSDNEKLFF
NA	TRBV11-2	TRBD1	TRBJ2-4	TGTGCCAGCAGCTTAGAGGCAGGGGGTGTCAACAAGCAGTACTTC	CASSLEAGGVNKQYF
few	TRBV12-3/TRBV12-4	TRBD2	TRBJ2-1	TGTGCCAGCAGTTCCCCTTCCGAGGGGACTAGCTCCTACAATGAGCAGTTCTTC	CASSSPSEGTSSYNEQFF
few	TRBV7-9	TRBD1	TRBJ1-2	TGTGCCAGCAGCTCCTGGGACAGGGAGGGACGTGGCTACACCTTC	CASSSWDREGRGYTF
NA	TRBV3-1	NA	TRBJ2-7	TGTGCCAGCAGCCAAGGAACAGGGATCTACGAGCAGTACTTC	CASSQGTGIYEQYF
NA	TRBV19	NA	TRBJ2-7	TGTGCCAGTAGTGCAGACCCCTACGAGCAGTACTTC	CASSADPYEQYF
NA	TRBV12-3/TRBV12-4	NA	TRBJ2-7	TGTGCCAGCAGTTTAGGGCATCTGGGTGTCGAGCAGTACTTC	CASSLGHLGVEQYF
once	TRBV7-9	NA	TRBJ2-3	TGTGCCAGCAGCTTAGCGGGGACTCCAGGCCGAACCTGGGGCACAGATACGCAGTATTTT	CASSLAGTPGRTWGTDTQYF
NA	TRBV27	NA	TRBJ2-7	TGTGCCAGCAGTTTAAAGCCCAGCGGGTTGTTATACAATGAGCAGTACTTC	CASSLKPSGLLYNEQYF
NA	TRBV4-1	NA	TRBJ1-3	TGCGCCAGCAGCCAAATAGATATGGGTTTGTCTGGAAACACCATATATTTT	CASSQIDMGLSGNTIYF
few	TRBV7-2	NA	TRBJ2-3	TGTGCCAGCAGCTCAGTAGCCGGGTCGGGCGACACGCAGTATTTT	CASSSVAGSGDTQYF
NA	TRBV11-2	TRBD1	TRBJ1-2	TGTGCCAGCAGCGCCCAGGGACAGTTATCTGGCTACACCTTC	CASSAQGQLSGYTF
few	TRBV20-1	NA	TRBJ2-7	TGCAGTGCCCTCCGGGACGGTAACTACGAGCAGTACTTC	CSALRDGNYEQYF
few	TRBV10-3	TRBD1	TRBJ2-7	TGTGCCACCCATAACTCCGGGACAGGGGTCTACGAGCAGTACTTC	CATHNSGTGVYEQYF